Listed below are T cell receptor beta chains from one sample, sequenced in a study of regulatory T cells in long-lasting Graves disease. TCRdb re-derived calls from the multiplex PCR reads in MiXCR, one entry per CDR3 protein. Of about 240,000 distinct CDR3 sequences in the sample, 20% were seen once. The source material was peripheral blood mononuclear cells (PBMCs), sampled at new diagnosis, from a patient treated with antithyroid drugs. The source is a female donor with Graves disease. Each CDR3 is given with its conserved first and last residue. D genes are given only for firm matches. Clone size is given for some rows only: seen once, a few or many times, or a class if the clone is expanded.

clone_size j_call d_call v_call cdr3_aa cdr3_nt
many TRBJ2-5 - TRBV2 CASGVKETQYF TGTGCCAGCGGTGTGAAGGAGACCCAGTACTTC
many TRBJ1-2 - TRBV5-6 CASSLVPGTIYGYTF TGTGCCAGCAGCTTGGTCCCAGGGACGATTTATGGCTACACCTTC
many TRBJ2-7 - TRBV6-2/TRBV6-3 CASSRQETYEQYF TGTGCCAGCAGTCGTCAGGAGACCTACGAGCAGTACTTC
- TRBJ2-1 TRBD1 TRBV20-1 CSAPGQGANYNEQFF TGCAGTGCTCCTGGACAGGGGGCAAACTACAATGAGCAGTTCTTC
few TRBJ2-7 - TRBV18 CASLHGQGSYEQYF TGTGCCAGCTTACACGGCCAAGGGTCCTACGAGCAGTACTTC
many TRBJ2-3 TRBD1 TRBV29-1 CSVAGTGAPDTQYF TGCAGCGTTGCCGGGACAGGGGCACCAGATACGCAGTATTTT
many TRBJ2-3 TRBD2 TRBV5-5 CASGGLAGSTDTQYF TGTGCCAGCGGGGGACTAGCGGGGAGCACAGATACGCAGTATTTT
few TRBJ1-3 - TRBV13 CASSLVGSSGNTIYF TGTGCCAGCAGCTTAGTTGGTAGTTCGGGAAACACCATATATTTT
many TRBJ2-7 TRBD1 TRBV27 CASSFLDRAYEQYF TGTGCCAGCAGCTTCCTGGACAGGGCCTACGAGCAGTACTTC
many TRBJ2-2 - TRBV10-3 CAVLLYFGQNTGELFF TGTGCCGTTCTTCTGTACTTCGGACAGAACACCGGGGAGCTGTTTTTT
many TRBJ2-5 TRBD1 TRBV5-4 CASSLQGEVETQYF TGTGCCAGCAGCTTACAGGGGGAAGTGGAGACCCAGTACTTC
many TRBJ2-3 - TRBV27 CASTRRGQSTDTQYF TGTGCCAGCACCCGACGGGGGCAGAGCACAGATACGCAGTATTTT
few TRBJ1-1 TRBD1 TRBV7-8 CASSLWGDSEAFF TGTGCCAGCAGCTTGTGGGGGGACAGTGAAGCTTTCTTT
many TRBJ1-1 - TRBV11-2 CASSLDRTAAEAFF TGTGCCAGCAGCTTAGATCGCACGGCCGCAGAGGCTTTCTTT
many TRBJ2-1 - TRBV7-6 CASSLYGGADNEQFF TGTGCCAGCAGCTTATACGGCGGGGCTGACAATGAGCAGTTCTTC
many TRBJ2-7 TRBD2 TRBV6-5 CASSYSTSGSREQYF TGTGCCAGCAGTTACTCGACTAGCGGATCGAGGGAGCAGTACTTC
many TRBJ1-4 - TRBV20-1 CSARDDEKLFF TGCAGTGCTAGAGATGATGAAAAACTGTTTTTT
many TRBJ1-1 - TRBV28 CASSFQDRNTEAFF TGTGCCAGCAGTTTCCAGGACAGAAACACTGAAGCTTTCTTT
many TRBJ2-1 - TRBV6-2/TRBV6-3 CDYLGYEQFF TGCGATTATTTGGGTTATGAGCAGTTCTTC
- TRBJ1-2 TRBD1 TRBV10-3 CATQQGPSYGYTF TGTGCCACCCAACAGGGGCCTAGCTATGGCTACACCTTC
once TRBJ2-7 - TRBV28 CASRYYNGEQYF TGTGCCAGCAGATACTACAACGGGGAGCAGTACTTC
- TRBJ2-1 TRBD2 TRBV30 CAWSRTSGLGEQFF TGTGCCTGGTCCCGGACTAGCGGGTTAGGTGAGCAGTTCTTC
few TRBJ1-6 TRBD1 TRBV7-9 CASSQGASGYNSPLHF TGTGCCAGCAGTCAGGGGGCAAGCGGGTATAATTCACCCCTCCACTTT
many TRBJ1-5 - TRBV5-6 CASSVGGNQPQHF TGTGCCAGCAGCGTCGGGGGGAATCAGCCCCAGCATTTT
many TRBJ2-7 TRBD1 TRBV10-3 CAITDREESTEQYF TGTGCCATCACCGACAGGGAAGAATCAACCGAGCAGTACTTC
many TRBJ2-3 - TRBV20-1 CSGTAADTQYF TGCAGTGGGACTGCCGCGGATACGCAGTATTTT
few TRBJ2-4 TRBD1 TRBV30 CAWNPTGDGIQYF TGTGCCTGGAACCCGACAGGGGATGGCATTCAGTACTTC
few TRBJ2-3 TRBD2 TRBV29-1 CSVEDPAGADTQYF TGCAGCGTTGAGGACCCAGCGGGGGCAGATACGCAGTATTTT
- TRBJ2-2 TRBD1 TRBV7-2 CASSLTRGRAGELFF TGTGCCAGCAGCTTAACCAGGGGGCGGGCCGGGGAGCTGTTTTTT
many TRBJ1-2 TRBD1 TRBV10-3 CAISATGENYGYTF TGTGCCATCAGTGCGACAGGGGAGAACTATGGCTACACCTTC
many TRBJ2-3 - TRBV20-1 CSASRVVADTQYF TGCAGTGCTAGCAGGGTTGTCGCAGATACGCAGTATTTT
few TRBJ1-2 TRBD1 TRBV20-1 CSAREGQVRVAGYTF TGCAGTGCTAGAGAAGGACAGGTCCGGGTCGCTGGCTACACCTTC
- TRBJ1-1 - TRBV25-1 CASSPNGRARAEAFF TGTGCCAGCAGTCCCAACGGCAGGGCCCGGGCTGAAGCTTTCTTT
many TRBJ2-7 - TRBV11-3 CASSLVTYEQYF TGTGCCAGCAGCTTAGTGACCTACGAGCAGTACTTC
many TRBJ1-2 - TRBV20-1 CSAEDRDLHTF TGCAGTGCAGAAGACCGAGACCTTCACACCTTC
many TRBJ1-1 TRBD1 TRBV13 CASSLAGGAFF TGTGCCAGCAGCTTAGCAGGGGGAGCTTTCTTT
- TRBJ2-7 - TRBV11-1 CASSPLGSYEQYF TGTGCCAGCAGCCCCCTGGGATCCTACGAGCAGTACTTC
many TRBJ1-1 - TRBV6-2/TRBV6-3 CASSYLGSTEAFF TGTGCCAGCAGTTACTTGGGGAGCACTGAAGCTTTCTTT
- TRBJ2-3 TRBD2 TRBV9 CASKPGEGSDTQYF TGTGCCAGCAAGCCCGGGGAGGGATCAGATACGCAGTATTTT
many TRBJ1-5 TRBD1 TRBV11-2 CASSKTGDNQPQHF TGTGCCAGCAGCAAGACAGGGGACAATCAGCCCCAGCATTTT
many TRBJ1-5 TRBD1 TRBV20-1 CSARFRGRGGNQPQHF TGCAGTGCTAGATTCAGGGGGCGCGGGGGCAATCAGCCCCAGCATTTT
few TRBJ2-6 - TRBV20-1 CRDTKTGHLNSGANVLTF TGCAGGGACACCAAGACGGGACACTTGAACTCTGGGGCCAACGTCCTGACTTTC
- TRBJ2-7 - TRBV9 CASSVSSGTFSEQYF TGTGCCAGCAGCGTATCGTCGGGTACGTTTAGCGAGCAGTACTTC
many TRBJ2-1 TRBD1 TRBV20-1 CSAVGQSTYNEQFF TGCAGTGCTGTGGGACAGAGCACCTACAATGAGCAGTTCTTC
many TRBJ2-7 - TRBV5-6 CASSHGTFAYEQYF TGTGCCAGCAGCCACGGGACTTTTGCCTACGAGCAGTACTTC
- TRBJ2-7 TRBD1 TRBV9 CASSVDEGGHTYEQYF TGTGCCAGCAGCGTAGATGAAGGGGGCCACACCTACGAGCAGTACTTC
many TRBJ2-4 TRBD1 TRBV4-2 CASSQDLGQGTNIQYF TGTGCCAGCAGCCAAGACCTTGGACAGGGGACAAACATTCAGTACTTC
many TRBJ2-7 TRBD1 TRBV7-2 CASSLAPGQGFYEQYF TGTGCCAGCAGCTTAGCGCCGGGACAGGGTTTTTACGAGCAGTACTTC
- TRBJ2-3 - TRBV6-4 CASSQSTDSTDTQYF TGTGCCAGCAGTCAATCGACGGACAGCACAGATACGCAGTATTTT
- TRBJ2-7 TRBD2 TRBV18 CASSPASGNFYEQYF TGTGCCAGCTCACCGGCTAGCGGGAATTTCTACGAGCAGTACTTC
many TRBJ1-6 - TRBV6-5 CASSSGQRHYNSPLHF TGTGCCAGCAGTTCCGGACAAAGACACTATAATTCACCCCTCCACTTT
many TRBJ2-3 TRBD2 TRBV7-3 CASSLASGRVLDTQYF TGTGCCAGCAGCTTAGCGAGCGGGAGAGTTTTGGATACGCAGTATTTT
- TRBJ1-5 - TRBV15 CATSSAGGAGQPQHF TGTGCCACCAGCAGTGCGGGGGGGGCAGGACAGCCCCAGCATTTT
many TRBJ2-2 TRBD2 TRBV20-1 CSARFGTSGKTGELFF TGCAGTGCTAGATTCGGGACTAGCGGCAAAACCGGGGAGCTGTTTTTT